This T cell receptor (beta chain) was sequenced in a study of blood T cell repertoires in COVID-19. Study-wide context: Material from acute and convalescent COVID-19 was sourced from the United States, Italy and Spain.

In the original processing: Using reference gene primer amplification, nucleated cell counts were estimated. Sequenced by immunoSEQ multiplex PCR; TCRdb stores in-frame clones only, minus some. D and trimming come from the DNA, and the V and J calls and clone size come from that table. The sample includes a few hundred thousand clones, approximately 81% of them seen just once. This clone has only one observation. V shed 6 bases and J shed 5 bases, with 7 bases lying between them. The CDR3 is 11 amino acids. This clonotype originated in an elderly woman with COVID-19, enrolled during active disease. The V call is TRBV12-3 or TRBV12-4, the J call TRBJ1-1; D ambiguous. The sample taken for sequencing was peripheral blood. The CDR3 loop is CASSLYTEAFF. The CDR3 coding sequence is TGTGCCAGCAGCTTATATACTGAAGCTTTCTTT.